These 20 T cell receptor beta chains were sequenced from one sample in a study of OX40 agonist ivuxolimab in advanced cancers. Generated by immunoSEQ multiplex PCR, the TCRdb table keeps only in-frame clones and is missing some. This sample has about 76,000 clones, with approximately 83% found just once. The input for sequencing was CD4+ or CD8+ T cells sorted from blood, taken in a trial of the OX40 agonist ivuxolimab. All receptors derive from an adult with an advanced solid tumor such as melanoma, head and neck, liver or kidney cancer.

Worth noting for this clone: One end of the junction does not line up with germline, which may come from a read error. This specimen includes other DNA sequences encoding the same CDR3. This chain uses TRBV14 with TRBJ1-4, with D possibly matching TRBD1 (6 bases). The CDR3 sequence is 14 residues long. The germline CDR1 and CDR2 sequences are SGHDN and FVKESK. This CDR3 reads CASSQGGANEKLFF. CDR3 nucleotide sequence: TGTGCTAGCAGCCAAGGGGGAGCTAATGAAAAACTGTTTTTT.

The genes are TRBV30 and TRBJ2-7; possibly TRBD1 or TRBD2 for D (6 bases each). Trimming left V 0 bases short and J 3 bases short, with 27 bases between. Germline V gene sequence: CDR1 GTSNPN, CDR2 SVGIG (reference sequence). CDR3 length equals 19 residues. In DNA form, the CDR3 reads TGTGCCTGGAGTGTAATCTATAAGTACCGGAGGGACACCTACTACGAGCAGTACTTC. Translated: CAWSVIYKYRRDTYYEQYF.

The V gene is TRBV19, the J gene TRBJ2-2, with D tentatively TRBD1 (6 bases). V gave up 6 bases and J gave up 2 bases, with 16 bases separating them. Per the germline V gene, CDR1 is LNHDA and CDR2 is SQIVND (reference sequence). The length of the CDR3 is 16 residues. DNA of the CDR3: TGTGCCAGTAGGTCCGTATTGGGACAAAACACCGGGGAGCTGTTTTTT. It codes for CASRSVLGQNTGELFF.

The CDR3 nucleotides are TGTGCCAGCAGCCCCCAAGGACTAGCGGGGGGGACAGATACGCAGTATTTT. Translated: CASSPQGLAGGTDTQYF. V usage is TRBV7-2 and J usage is TRBJ2-3; 15 bases fit TRBD2. CDR1 and CDR2 (germline): SGHTA, FQGNSA. The CDR3 consists of 17 residues. Trimming removed 5 bases from V and 3 bases from J; junction bases left unmatched: 6.

The rearrangement links TRBV7-8 to TRBJ1-2; possibly TRBD1 for D (6 bases). Trimming removed 5 bases at V and 2 bases at J, with 18 bases between. Germline loops: CDR1 SGHVS, CDR2 FQNEAQ. The CDR3 length is 16 residues. The CDR3 nucleotides read TGTGCCAGCAGCCAGACAGGTCCCAGGGGAAACTATGGCTACACCTTC. It specifies CASSQTGPRGNYGYTF. Variable domain in full (rest from reference TRBV7-8 and TRBJ1-2): GAGVSQSPRYKVAKRGQDVALRCDPISGHVSLFWYQQALGQGPEFLTYFQNEAQLDKSGLPSDRFFAERPEGSVSTLKIQRTQQEDSAVYLCASSQTGPRGNYGYTFGSGTRLTVV.

V gene TRBV6-1 combines with J gene TRBJ1-5; no firm D call. The CDR3 has 14 residues. Trimming took off 1 base at V and 3 bases at J, with 7 bases between the two ends. Germline assignment: CDR1 MNHNS and CDR2 SASEGT. CDR3 sequence (DNA): TGTGCCAGCAGTGAAGTACGGCTCAATCAGCCCCAGCATTTT. It translates to CASSEVRLNQPQHF.

V gene TRBV7-2 combines with J gene TRBJ1-3; D call uncertain. Germline loops: CDR1 SGHTA, CDR2 FQGNSA. V lost 2 bases and J lost 2, with 10 bases in between. There are 15 residues in the CDR3. CDR3 coding DNA: TGTGCCAGCAGCTTAATGCCCAGCCCTGGAAACACCATATATTTT. Translating it yields CASSLMPSPGNTIYF.

The table lists this clone with a count of one. The V gene is TRBV9, the J gene TRBJ2-3; 7 bases are shared with TRBD2. Germline CDR1 and CDR2: SGDLS and YYNGEE. J gave up 1 base and V 0 bases, and 5 bases lay outside the gene matches. There are 16 residues in the CDR3. The CDR3 loop reads CASSVGSGGGTDTQYF. CDR3 in DNA: TGTGCCAGCAGCGTAGGGTCGGGAGGTGGCACAGATACGCAGTATTTT.

The rearrangement uses TRBV19 and TRBJ1-2, with D hard to call. Germline V gene data show CDR1 as LNHDA and CDR2 as SQIVND (reference sequence). V was trimmed by 4 bases and J by 4 bases, leaving 16 bases between them. This CDR3 is built from 15 residues. CDR3 residues: CASSTLYGSLYGYTF. As DNA, the CDR3 is TGTGCCAGTAGTACCCTTTATGGGTCCCTCTATGGCTACACCTTC.

V is TRBV7-2 and J is TRBJ2-7; 8 nucleotides align to TRBD2. Germline V gives CDR1 SGHTA, CDR2 FQGNSA. The CDR3 loop spans 15 amino acids. Trimming at V came to 3 bases and at J to 7 bases, leaving 11 bases not matched to a gene. DNA of the CDR3: TGTGCCAGCAGCTTCGCGAGCGGGGGAATGTGGGAGCAGTACTTC. It yields the protein CASSFASGGMWEQYF.

The V and J genes are TRBV11-3 and TRBJ2-5; D ambiguous. V was trimmed by 0 bases and J by 7 bases, leaving 6 bases between them. The CDR3 contains 12 residues. Germline V gene sequence: CDR1 SGHNT, CDR2 YENEEA. The CDR3 DNA follows: TGTGCCAGCAGCTTAGATCAGCGGACCCAGTACTTC. This codes for CASSLDQRTQYF.

As regards this clone: Other DNA sequences within the sample encode an identical CDR3. This chain joins TRBV11-3 and TRBJ2-5, with D possibly TRBD1 on 6 matching bases. There are 13 residues in the CDR3. Germline V gene sequence: CDR1 SGHNT, CDR2 YENEEA. V lost 4 bases, J lost 4 bases, and 10 bases lay in between. The CDR3 reads CASSSAGAETQYF. CDR3 bases: TGTGCCAGCAGCTCAGCAGGGGCAGAGACCCAGTACTTC.

V gene TRBV9 combines with J gene TRBJ1-3, with TRBD1 identical over 7 bases. The CDR3 sequence is 14 residues long. Germline trimming cut 4 bases from V and 3 bases from J; bases unmatched to any gene: 4. Germline loops: CDR1 SGDLS, CDR2 YYNGEE. CDR3 bases: TGTGCCAGCAGCTTTACAGGGGATGGAAACACCATATATTTT. It specifies CASSFTGDGNTIYF.

This chain joins TRBV19 and TRBJ2-1; TRBD2 matches 9 bases. Per germline, CDR1 LNHDA and CDR2 SQIVND (reference sequence). V was clipped by 7 bases and J by 6 bases; unmatched bases: 13. This CDR3 contains 16 residues. In DNA, the CDR3 is TGTGCCAGTAACCCTGGCCTAGCGGGGTTCGGCAATGAGCAGTTCTTC. It specifies CASNPGLAGFGNEQFF.

This chain links TRBV11-2 with TRBJ1-6; no clear D. The V end lost 1 base, the J end lost 9 bases, and 19 bases lay between the germline ends. The CDR3 extends over 17 amino acids. The germline V gene encodes CDR1 SGHAT and CDR2 FQNNGV. The CDR3 DNA is TGTGCCAGCAGCTTAGTTGGACTTGGCTCCGGCGGTTCACCCCTCCACTTT. It specifies CASSLVGLGSGGSPLHF.

The chain combines TRBV19 with TRBJ1-1; no clear D. Deletions cut 4 bases from V and 11 bases from J, with 14 bases between. Looked up from germline, CDR1 is LNHDA and CDR2 is SQIVND (reference sequence). The CDR3 totals 12 residues. CDR3 in amino acids: CASSTRAPDAFF. CDR3 sequence (DNA): TGTGCCAGTAGTACACGGGCCCCGGACGCTTTCTTT.

This chain links TRBV11-2 with TRBJ2-7; TRBD2 matches at 7 bases. Germline assignment: CDR1 SGHAT and CDR2 FQNNGV. Trimming at V came to 5 bases and at J to 6 bases, leaving 4 bases not matched to a gene. The CDR3 is made up of 12 amino acids. In DNA, the CDR3 is TGTGCCAGCAGCACCGGGGGGAGCGAGCAGTACTTC. It yields the protein CASSTGGSEQYF.

The chain is built from TRBV30 and TRBJ1-1; D unclear. The V and J ends lost 4 bases and 8 bases respectively, with 20 bases between them. CDR3 length: 14 residues. Germline loops: CDR1 GTSNPN, CDR2 SVGIG (reference sequence). The CDR3 loop reads CAWKWEKAIPEAFF. The CDR3 nucleotides read TGTGCCTGGAAATGGGAAAAGGCAATTCCGGAAGCTTTCTTT.

J is TRBJ2-5 and V is TRBV6-6; D gene uncertain. The CDR3 is 13 residues long. V lost 0 bases and J lost 5, with 7 bases in between. Germline CDR1 and CDR2: MNHNY and SVGAGI (reference sequence). CDR3 residues: CASSYSARETQYF. CDR3 nucleotide sequence: TGTGCCAGCAGTTACTCGGCCCGGGAGACCCAGTACTTC.

The V and J genes are TRBV4-1 and TRBJ1-2, with unresolved D. There are 14 residues in the CDR3. The V and J ends lost 0 bases and 8 bases respectively, with 13 bases between them. Germline V gene lookup returns CDR1 MGHRA and CDR2 YSYEKL. The CDR3: CASSQETAASGYTF. The CDR3 DNA sequence: TGCGCCAGCAGCCAAGAAACAGCGGCATCCGGCTACACCTTC.